This section outlines one T cell receptor beta chain sequence together with its context. What it binds is not known. The library was built from 400 ng RNA with molecular barcoded adaptors for alpha/delta and beta/gamma chains. Via MiXCR, TCRdb re-called the reads, giving one row per CDR3 protein. This sample has 850 to 1,000 distinct CDR3 sequences, with over 60% found just once. This specimen comes from a study of read filtering for tumor transcriptome and immune sequencing. Study-wide results and limits: About 82% of IR-seq clonotypes had a single read, yet these held approximately 3.7% of reads. The sorted CD138-negative fraction was a mixed bone marrow immune population, not purified T cells. RNA-seq captured clonotypes less deeply and reliably than IR-seq.

Sampling of bone marrow took place during active disease in every patient. In germline, CDR1 is LGHDT, CDR2 YNNKEL (reference sequence). The V and J ends lost 3 bases and 3 bases respectively, with 9 bases between them. The CDR3 is 13 amino acids. Sequencing was carried out using a population of CD138-negative cells sorted from bone marrow. This TCR was sampled from a donor at least 40 years old with multiple myeloma. This table probably holds off-target reads from a library built for another chain. This chain links TRBV3-1 with TRBJ2-7; D is possibly TRBD1 or TRBD2 (5 bases each). Written as DNA, the CDR3 is TGTGCCAGCAGCCATGATGGGGGCTACGAGCAGTACTTC. This translates into CASSHDGGYEQYF.